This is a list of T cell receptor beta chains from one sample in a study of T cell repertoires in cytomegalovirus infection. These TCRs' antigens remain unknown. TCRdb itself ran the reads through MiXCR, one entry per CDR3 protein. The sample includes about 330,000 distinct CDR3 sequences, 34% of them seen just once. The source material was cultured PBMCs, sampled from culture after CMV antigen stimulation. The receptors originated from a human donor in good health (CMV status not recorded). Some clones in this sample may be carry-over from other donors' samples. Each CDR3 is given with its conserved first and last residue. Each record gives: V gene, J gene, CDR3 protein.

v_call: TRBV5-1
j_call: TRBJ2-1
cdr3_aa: CASSFSGETEQFF

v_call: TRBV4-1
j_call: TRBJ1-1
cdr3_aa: CASSHAGASGAFF

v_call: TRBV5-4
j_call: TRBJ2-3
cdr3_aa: CASSLVEGDTQYF

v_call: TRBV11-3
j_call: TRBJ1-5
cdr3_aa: CASSAGYGNQPQHF

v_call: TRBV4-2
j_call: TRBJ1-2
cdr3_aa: CASSQVGQSNYGYTF

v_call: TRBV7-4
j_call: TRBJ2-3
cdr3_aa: CASSCAGTSAVTDTQYF

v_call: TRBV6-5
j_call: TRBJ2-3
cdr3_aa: CASKETGGSTDTQYF

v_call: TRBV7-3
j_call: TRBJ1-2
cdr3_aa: CASSPSRGADGYTF

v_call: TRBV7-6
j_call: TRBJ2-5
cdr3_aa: CASSLEGQGLETQYF

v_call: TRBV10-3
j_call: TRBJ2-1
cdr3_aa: CAIRDSNEQFF

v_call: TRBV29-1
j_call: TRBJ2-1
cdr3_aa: CSVDEGIDEQFF

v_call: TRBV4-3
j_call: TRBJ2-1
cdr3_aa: CASSQALATNEQFF

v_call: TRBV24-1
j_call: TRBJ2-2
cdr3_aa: CATSLTGNTGELFF

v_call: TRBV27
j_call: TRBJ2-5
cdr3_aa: CASSPLTGAETQYF

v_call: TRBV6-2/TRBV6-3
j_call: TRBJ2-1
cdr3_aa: CASSTAASGRSDEQFF

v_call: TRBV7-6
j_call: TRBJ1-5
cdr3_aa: CASSANRGLGNQPQHF

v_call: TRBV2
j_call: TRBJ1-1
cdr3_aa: CASQGGPNTEAFF

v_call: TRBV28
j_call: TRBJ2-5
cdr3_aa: CASSRTGRETQYF

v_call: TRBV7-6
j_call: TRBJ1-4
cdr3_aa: CASSLEGTGKLFF

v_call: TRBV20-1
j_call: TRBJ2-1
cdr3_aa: CSHPWEQFF

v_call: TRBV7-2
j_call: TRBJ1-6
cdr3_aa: CASSLRQIGSPLHF

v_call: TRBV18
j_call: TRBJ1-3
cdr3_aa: CASSQTGTGVSGNTIYF

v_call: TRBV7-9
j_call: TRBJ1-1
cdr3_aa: CASSADSEAFF

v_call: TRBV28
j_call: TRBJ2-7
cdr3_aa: CASSVYYEQYF

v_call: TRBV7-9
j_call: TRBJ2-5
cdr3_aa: CASSPRGGEGGETQYF

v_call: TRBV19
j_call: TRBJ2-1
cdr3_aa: CASSIQLAGGPGEQFF

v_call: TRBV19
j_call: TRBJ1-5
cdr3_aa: CASSMKGLRNQPQHF

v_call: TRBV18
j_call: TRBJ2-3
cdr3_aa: CVSSPPLLGSGTDTHYF

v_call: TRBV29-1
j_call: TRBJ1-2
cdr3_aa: CSVVLPYGYTF

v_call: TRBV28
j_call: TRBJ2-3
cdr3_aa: CASSLEGARADTQYF

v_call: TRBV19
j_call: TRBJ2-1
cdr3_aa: CASSIASLRNEQFF